Listed here are 31 T cell receptor beta chains from one sample, sequenced in a study of blood T cell repertoires in COVID-19. Profiled with immunoSEQ multiplex PCR; TCRdb holds only in-frame clones, not every one. This sample carries around 200,000 clones, 84% of them seen once, and the ten largest clones take 2.6%. Sequenced: peripheral blood. The receptors were gathered from a human donor with acute or convalescent COVID-19. The donor label of this sample is uncertain.

The chain carries TRBV16 and TRBJ1-3, with D perhaps TRBD1 (5 bases). CDR3 length: 15 residues. Germline V gives CDR1 KGHSY, CDR2 FQNENV. V lost 4 bases, J lost 4 bases, and 14 bases lay in between. The CDR3 loop reads CASSRQPGFGNTIYF. The DNA for the CDR3 is TGTGCCAGCAGCCGCCAACCAGGGTTCGGAAACACCATATATTTT.

The chain combines TRBV19 with TRBJ1-2; 7 nucleotides match TRBD1. With 5 bases clipped from V and 3 bases from J, the junction kept 12 bases outside the gene matches. The CDR3 loop spans 16 amino acids. Germline CDR1 LNHDA, CDR2 SQIVND (reference sequence). The CDR3 DNA follows: TGTGCCAGTAGTCGCTCGGACAGGAGAGGCGACTATGGCTACACCTTC. Its translation: CASSRSDRRGDYGYTF.

This clone turned up a few times. Other nucleotide sequences in the sample specify the same CDR3. V and J are TRBV9 and TRBJ1-5; no reliable D call. The CDR3 runs to 15 residues. V was clipped by 0 bases and J by 1 base, with 8 bases between them. Looked up from germline, CDR1 is SGDLS and CDR2 is YYNGEE. The CDR3 protein is CASSVGFGSNQPQHF. In nucleotides, the CDR3 is TGTGCCAGCAGCGTAGGTTTTGGCAGCAATCAGCCCCAGCATTTT.

The rearrangement links TRBV25-1 to TRBJ1-1; D not certain. In germline, CDR1 is MGHDK, CDR2 SYGVNS. The CDR3 sequence is 13 residues long. V lost 1 base and J lost 5, with 8 bases in between. CDR3 coding DNA: TGTGCCAGCAGTGAATTCGGGGAAACTGAAGCTTTCTTT. It yields the protein CASSEFGETEAFF.

The V and J genes are TRBV7-6 and TRBJ2-7, with 7 positions matching TRBD2. Germline V lookup: CDR1 SGHVS, CDR2 FNYEAQ. The junction had 4 bases not matched to a gene; V was cut back by 4 bases and J by 7 bases. The CDR3 is 12 amino acids. CDR3 loop: CASSSSSGEQYF. Here the CDR3 DNA reads TGTGCCAGCAGCTCCTCTAGCGGTGAGCAGTACTTC.

The V and J genes are TRBV3-1 (or the pseudogene TRBV3-2) and TRBJ1-2; TRBD1 matches 7 bases. V was pared by 0 bases and J by 8 bases, with 3 bases of the junction left unmatched. This CDR3 contains 13 residues. In germline, CDR1 is LGHDT, CDR2 YNNKEL (reference sequence). CDR3 coding DNA: TGTGCCAGCAGCCAAGATAGGGGGCGCGGCTACACCTTC. It yields the protein CASSQDRGRGYTF.

This rearrangement joins TRBV5-1 to TRBJ1-2; the D gene is possibly TRBD1 (5 bases). CDR1 is SGHRS and CDR2 is YFSETQ in the germline V gene. Deletions cut 4 bases from V and 0 bases from J, with 10 bases between. CDR3 length: 14 amino acids. CDR3 bases: TGCGCCAGCAGCCCCCAGACAGCTAACTATGGCTACACCTTC. Protein sequence: CASSPQTANYGYTF.

The chain recombines TRBV11-2 with TRBJ2-3, with a possible D match to TRBD2 (5 bases). Germline V gene lookup returns CDR1 SGHAT and CDR2 FQNNGV. With 7 bases removed from V and 4 bases from J, the gap between germline ends came to 15 bases. This CDR3 comprises 14 residues. The CDR3 sequence is CASTRTGNSDTQYF. DNA of the CDR3: TGTGCCAGCACCCGAACGGGGAACTCAGATACGCAGTATTTT.

The chain joins TRBV11-2 to TRBJ2-3; 7 positions match TRBD1. V gave up 5 bases and J gave up 1 base; unmatched junction bases: 3. This CDR3 has 14 residues. Per the germline V gene, CDR1 is SGHAT and CDR2 is FQNNGV. In DNA form, the CDR3 reads TGTGCCAGCAGCCTCGGACAGGGCACAGATACGCAGTATTTT. Its protein product is CASSLGQGTDTQYF.

The chain combines TRBV12-3 or TRBV12-4 with TRBJ1-1, with D unclear. The V end lost 2 bases, the J end lost 6 bases, and 7 bases lay between the germline ends. The CDR3 is 12 residues long. The CDR3 sequence: CASSLRSPEAFF. DNA of the CDR3: TGTGCCAGCAGTTTAAGGAGCCCTGAAGCTTTCTTT.

J is TRBJ1-4 and V is TRBV2; 8 bases align to TRBD1. V shed 10 bases and J 10 bases; nucleotides not matched to a gene: 11. Per the germline V gene, CDR1 is SNHLY and CDR2 is FYNNEI. CDR3 length: 13 residues. In DNA, the CDR3 is TGTGCCACCGCGGACAGGGAGCAAGGAAAACTGTTTTTT. It codes for CATADREQGKLFF.

For the CDR3, the DNA is TGCGCCAGCAGCCTGCAGGGGGTATCCACAGATACGCAGTATTTT. It is translated as CASSLQGVSTDTQYF. This chain uses TRBV5-1 with TRBJ2-3; 7 positions agree with TRBD1. The V and J ends lost 4 bases and 2 bases, in that order; junction bases with no gene match: 7. The CDR3 runs 15 residues. Per germline, CDR1 SGHRS and CDR2 YFSETQ.

The chain uses TRBV18 and TRBJ1-4; D perhaps matches TRBD1 (5 bases). The length of the CDR3 is 14 residues. With 6 bases removed from V and 7 bases from J, the gap between germline ends came to 15 bases. Germline V gene sequence: CDR1 KGHSH, CDR2 LQKENI. Here the CDR3 reads CASSPSRAGEKLFF. The CDR3 DNA is TGTGCCAGCTCCCCCAGCAGGGCCGGTGAAAAACTGTTTTTT.

V and J are TRBV19 and TRBJ1-2; the D gene is possibly TRBD1 (6 bases). CDR1 is LNHDA, CDR2 SQIVND, per germline (reference sequence). V was cut by 2 bases and J by 4 bases, with 11 bases left in between. The CDR3 totals 14 residues. CDR3 residues: CASSITGTGYGYTF. The CDR3 DNA reads as TGTGCCAGTAGTATAACAGGGACGGGCTATGGCTACACCTTC.

CDR3 residues: CASSLGQGGSDEQFF. CDR3 nucleotide sequence: TGTGCCAGCTCACTGGGGCAGGGAGGTAGCGATGAGCAGTTCTTC. The rearrangement uses TRBV18 and TRBJ2-1, with a possible D match to TRBD2 (6 bases). Germline loops: CDR1 KGHSH, CDR2 LQKENI. This CDR3 has 15 amino acids. Trimming removed 4 bases from V and 8 bases from J, with 18 bases in between.

This clone has just a few counts. V gene TRBV19 combines with J gene TRBJ2-6; 7 bases agree with TRBD1. Per the germline V gene, CDR1 is LNHDA and CDR2 is SQIVND (reference sequence). J was trimmed by 0 bases and V by 5 bases; bases with no gene match: 10. The CDR3 consists of 18 residues. The CDR3 here is CASSATGQILSGANVLTF. The CDR3 DNA is TGTGCCAGTAGTGCCACGGGACAGATACTCTCTGGGGCCAACGTCCTGACTTTC.

This clone occurred once. The chain recombines TRBV7-9 with TRBJ2-5, with TRBD1 matching 10 bases. CDR1 is SEHNR, CDR2 FQNEAQ, per germline (reference sequence). The J segment lost 2 bases and the V segment lost 5 bases, leaving 8 bases of the junction unmatched. The CDR3 extends over 16 amino acids. Written as DNA, the CDR3 is TGTGCCAGCAGCCCACGGGGACAGGGGCCACAAGAGACCCAGTACTTC. Translation gives CASSPRGQGPQETQYF.

V and J are TRBV19 and TRBJ1-5, with D possibly being TRBD1 (6 bases). Trimming shortened V by 7 bases and J by 3 bases, and 16 bases separated the two germline ends. CDR1 is LNHDA, CDR2 SQIVND, per germline (reference sequence). The CDR3 has 15 amino acids. The CDR3 here is CASNDFGQPNQPQHF. DNA for the CDR3: TGTGCCAGTAATGATTTCGGACAGCCCAATCAGCCCCAGCATTTT.

This clone was counted a few times. This chain joins TRBV7-6 and TRBJ1-2; possibly TRBD1 for D (6 bases). V was cut by 1 base and J by 4 bases, with 19 bases left in between. CDR1 is SGHVS and CDR2 is FNYEAQ in the germline V gene. This CDR3 has 17 amino acids. Here the CDR3 DNA reads TGTGCCAGCAGCTTAGTGGGGGGGCCCACTAGGGGCTATGGCTACACCTTC. Protein: CASSLVGGPTRGYGYTF.

This chain uses TRBV19 with TRBJ1-1, with 9 bases that match TRBD1. Germline-derived CDR1 and CDR2 are LNHDA and SQIVND (reference sequence). J lost 3 bases, V lost 5 bases, and 4 bases had no gene match. The CDR3 is 14 amino acids. The CDR3 loop is CASSVRTGDTEAFF. The CDR3, as DNA: TGTGCCAGTAGTGTCCGGACAGGGGACACTGAAGCTTTCTTT. The full variable domain, in which reference TRBV19 and TRBJ1-1 provide the parts outside the CDR3, is DGGITQSPKYLFRKEGQNVTLSCEQNLNHDAMYWYRQDPGQGLRLIYYSQIVNDFQKGDIAEGYSVSREKKESFPLTVTSAQKNPTAFYLCASSVRTGDTEAFFGQGTRLTVV.

The chain joins TRBV3-1 (or the pseudogene TRBV3-2) to TRBJ2-7; 7 nucleotides match TRBD2. After removal of 3 bases from V and 2 bases from J, the junction contained 4 bases not matched to a gene. Germline loops: CDR1 LGHDT, CDR2 YNNKEL (reference sequence). The CDR3 extends over 14 amino acids. This CDR3 is CASSHTRGAYEQYF. The CDR3 DNA sequence: TGTGCCAGCAGCCACACTCGGGGGGCCTACGAGCAGTACTTC.

The V gene is TRBV2, the J gene TRBJ2-7, with 8 bases matching TRBD1. CDR1 and CDR2 from the germline V gene are SNHLY and FYNNEI. After removal of 6 bases from V and 0 bases from J, the junction contained 7 bases not matched to a gene. The length of the CDR3 is 15 residues. The CDR3: CASRQGQVLSYEQYF. The CDR3 coding sequence is TGTGCCAGCAGGCAGGGACAGGTCCTCTCCTACGAGCAGTACTTC. The full variable domain, rest sourced from reference TRBV2 and TRBJ2-7, is EPEVTQTPSHQVTQMGQEVILRCVPISNHLYFYWYRQILGQKVEFLVSFYNNEISEKSEIFDDQFSVERPDGSNFTLKIRSTKLEDSAMYFCASRQGQVLSYEQYFGPGTRLTVT.

The rearrangement links TRBV19 to TRBJ2-5; D may be TRBD2 (5 bases). Trimming took 0 bases from V and 7 from J, leaving 9 bases between them. Germline CDR1 LNHDA, CDR2 SQIVND (reference sequence). The CDR3 consists of 13 residues. CDR3 bases: TGTGCCAGTAGTATAGAGCCCCGGGGGACCCAGTACTTC. Protein: CASSIEPRGTQYF.

The genes are TRBV9 and TRBJ2-7, with 7 positions matching TRBD1. The CDR3 runs 14 residues. Germline CDR1 reads SGDLS; CDR2 reads YYNGEE. Trimming cost V 4 bases and J 4 bases; bases outside gene matches: 8. The CDR3 region has the DNA TGTGCCAGCAGCCCTTGGACAGGCTCGTACGAGCAGTACTTC. It specifies CASSPWTGSYEQYF.

The chain has TRBV18 and TRBJ1-2, with D possibly TRBD1 on 6 matching bases. CDR3 length equals 12 residues. The germline V gene has CDR1 KGHSH and CDR2 LQKENI. Trimming removed 0 bases at V and 8 bases at J, with 7 bases between. Here the CDR3 DNA reads TGTGCCAGCTCACCACCCGGACAGGGCTACACCTTC. The encoded protein is CASSPPGQGYTF. The complete variable domain, with remaining parts taken from reference TRBV18 and TRBJ1-2, reads NAGVMQNPRHLVRRRGQEARLRCSPMKGHSHVYWYRQLPEEGLKFMVYLQKENIIDESGMPKERFSAEFPKEGPSILRIQQVVRGDSAAYFCASSPPGQGYTFGSGTRLTVV.

V usage is TRBV3-1 (or the pseudogene TRBV3-2) and J usage is TRBJ2-7; 10 bases align to TRBD2. The CDR3 totals 15 residues. The germline V gene has CDR1 LGHDT and CDR2 YNNKEL (reference sequence). V shed 1 base, J shed 3 bases, and the junction held 3 bases outside the gene matches. CDR3 sequence reads: CASSQASGGGYEQYF. The CDR3 DNA follows: TGTGCCAGCAGCCAAGCCAGCGGGGGGGGCTACGAGCAGTACTTC.

The chain is built from TRBV2 and TRBJ2-7, with D maybe TRBD1 (6 bases). This CDR3 region has 16 residues. V was clipped by 3 bases and J by 3 bases, with 18 bases between them. Germline V CDR1 and CDR2: SNHLY, FYNNEI. The CDR3 loop reads CASSETNFQGHYEQYF. CDR3 sequence (DNA): TGTGCCAGCAGTGAGACAAACTTCCAGGGGCACTACGAGCAGTACTTC.

The J gene is TRBJ1-5, the V gene TRBV6-1; tentatively, D is TRBD1 (6 bases). Germline-derived CDR1 and CDR2 are MNHNS and SASEGT. The CDR3 covers 16 residues. Trimming removed 4 bases from V and 3 bases from J, with 16 bases in between. Here the CDR3 DNA reads TGTGCCAGCAGTGTATCCTTAAGGACAGTCAATCAGCCCCAGCATTTT. Translating gives CASSVSLRTVNQPQHF.

The CDR3 loop is CASSQREVTANYGYTF. CDR3 DNA: TGTGCCAGCTCACAAAGGGAGGTTACTGCTAACTATGGCTACACCTTC. The chain recombines TRBV18 with TRBJ1-2; D is ambiguous. CDR1 and CDR2 (germline): KGHSH, LQKENI. V was trimmed by 4 bases and J by 0 bases, leaving 15 bases between them. The CDR3 runs to 16 residues.

The chain joins TRBV12-3 or TRBV12-4 to TRBJ2-5; D is perhaps TRBD2 (5 bases). V was shortened by 8 bases and J by 5 bases, with 12 bases between the two germline ends. This CDR3 has 12 amino acids. Here the CDR3 DNA reads TGTGCCAGCCGGGTAGCGTTGGAGACCCAGTACTTC. Protein product: CASRVALETQYF.

V is TRBV14 and J is TRBJ2-2; possibly TRBD1 for D (6 bases). Germline CDR1 reads SGHDN; CDR2 reads FVKESK. The CDR3 extends over 15 amino acids. V dropped 4 bases and J dropped 1 base, with 10 bases sitting between them. CDR3 protein: CASSPDRKNTGELFF. The CDR3 DNA follows: TGTGCCAGCAGCCCCGACAGGAAGAACACCGGGGAGCTGTTTTTT. Filled out from reference TRBV14 and TRBJ2-2, the complete variable domain reads EAGVTQFPSHSVIEKGQTVTLRCDPISGHDNLYWYRRVMGKEIKFLLHFVKESKQDESGMPNNRFLAERTGGTYSTLKVQPAELEDSGVYFCASSPDRKNTGELFFGEGSRLTVL.